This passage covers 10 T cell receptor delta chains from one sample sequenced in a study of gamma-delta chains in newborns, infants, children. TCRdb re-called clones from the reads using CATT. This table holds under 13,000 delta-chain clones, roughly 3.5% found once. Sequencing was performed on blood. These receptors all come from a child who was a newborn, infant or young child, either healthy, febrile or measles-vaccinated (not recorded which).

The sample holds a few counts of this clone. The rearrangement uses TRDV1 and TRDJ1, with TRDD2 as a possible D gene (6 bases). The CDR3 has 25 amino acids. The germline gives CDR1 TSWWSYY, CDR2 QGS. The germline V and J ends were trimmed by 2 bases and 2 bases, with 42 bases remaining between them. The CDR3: CALGEGPQILPPYWVHNSGTDKLIF. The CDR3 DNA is TGTGCTCTTGGGGAAGGTCCCCAAATACTTCCTCCGTATTGGGTTCACAACAGTGGGACCGATAAACTCATCTTT.

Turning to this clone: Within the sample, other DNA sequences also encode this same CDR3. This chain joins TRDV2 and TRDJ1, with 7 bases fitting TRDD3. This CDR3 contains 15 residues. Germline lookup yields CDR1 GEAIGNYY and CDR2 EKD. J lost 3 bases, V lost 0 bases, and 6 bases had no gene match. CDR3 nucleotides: TGTGCCTGTGACACCGTGCTGGGGGGCCCCGATAAACTCATCTTT. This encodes CACDTVLGGPDKLIF.

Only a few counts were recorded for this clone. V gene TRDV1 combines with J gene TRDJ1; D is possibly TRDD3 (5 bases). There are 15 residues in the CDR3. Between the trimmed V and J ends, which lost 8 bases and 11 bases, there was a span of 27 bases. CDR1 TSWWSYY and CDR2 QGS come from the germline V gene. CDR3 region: CALTTIYALWGPLIF. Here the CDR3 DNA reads TGTGCTCTTACGACGATCTACGCTCTGTGGGGCCCGCTCATCTTT.

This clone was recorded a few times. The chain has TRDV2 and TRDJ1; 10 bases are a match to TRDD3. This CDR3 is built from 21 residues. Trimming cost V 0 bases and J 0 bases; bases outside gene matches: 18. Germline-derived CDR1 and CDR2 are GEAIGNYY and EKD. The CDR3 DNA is TGTGCCTGTGACACCGGGACCTTGGGGGATACTCAGTCTGCGTACACCGATAAACTCATCTTT. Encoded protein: CACDTGTLGDTQSAYTDKLIF.

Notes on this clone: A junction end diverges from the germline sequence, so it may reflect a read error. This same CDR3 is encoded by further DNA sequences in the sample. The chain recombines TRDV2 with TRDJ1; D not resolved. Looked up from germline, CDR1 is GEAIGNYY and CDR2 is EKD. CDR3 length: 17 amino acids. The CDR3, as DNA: TGCGCCTGTGACAAACCGAGGGGCATTTACAGCGGGGATAAACTCATCTTT. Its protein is CACDKPRGIYSGDKLIF.

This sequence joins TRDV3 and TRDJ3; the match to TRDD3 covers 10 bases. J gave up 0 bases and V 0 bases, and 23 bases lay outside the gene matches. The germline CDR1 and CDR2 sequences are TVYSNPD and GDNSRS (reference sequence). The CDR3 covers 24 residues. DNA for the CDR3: TGTGCCTTTAGCTCGCCCTACTGGGGGATTCGGACCCTACCAAGCTCCTGGGACACCCGACAGATGTTTTTC. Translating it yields CAFSSPYWGIRTLPSSWDTRQMFF.

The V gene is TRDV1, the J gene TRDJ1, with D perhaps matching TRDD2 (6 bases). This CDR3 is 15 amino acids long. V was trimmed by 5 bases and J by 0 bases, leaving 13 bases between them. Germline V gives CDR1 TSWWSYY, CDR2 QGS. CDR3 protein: CALGSPLPYTDKLIF. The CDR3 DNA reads TGTGCTCTTGGGTCACCCCTTCCCTACACCGATAAACTCATCTTT.

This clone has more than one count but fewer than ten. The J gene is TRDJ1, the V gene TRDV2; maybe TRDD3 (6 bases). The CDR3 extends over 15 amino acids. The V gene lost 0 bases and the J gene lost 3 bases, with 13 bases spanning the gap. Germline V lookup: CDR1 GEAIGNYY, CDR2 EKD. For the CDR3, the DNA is TGTGCCTGTGACACCGTCGGGGGAGAAGCCGATAAACTCATCTTT. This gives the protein CACDTVGGEADKLIF.

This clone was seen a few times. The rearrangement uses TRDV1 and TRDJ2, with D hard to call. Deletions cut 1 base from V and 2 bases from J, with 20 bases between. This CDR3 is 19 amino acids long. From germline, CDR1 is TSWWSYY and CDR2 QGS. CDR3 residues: CALGEPLPWVPGLTAQLFF. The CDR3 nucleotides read TGTGCTCTTGGGGAACCCCTCCCTTGGGTCCCCGGGTTGACAGCACAACTCTTCTTT.

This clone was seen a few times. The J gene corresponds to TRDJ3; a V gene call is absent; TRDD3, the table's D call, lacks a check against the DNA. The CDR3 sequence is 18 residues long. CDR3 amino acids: CACDTGTAGSWDTRQMFF. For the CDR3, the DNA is TGTGCCTGTGACACCGGAACCGCCGGCTCCTGGGACACCCGACAGATGTTTTTC.